Following are 17 T cell receptor beta chains from one sample sequenced in a study of blood T cell repertoires in COVID-19. Some clones are missing from TCRdb's copy, which holds only in-frame ones; the method was immunoSEQ multiplex PCR. The sample contains about 260,000 clones, 80% to 90% of which appear only once. Source material: peripheral blood. Receptors originate from a woman in her thirties or forties with acute or convalescent COVID-19.

Note on this clone: The identical CDR3 is also encoded by other nucleotide sequences in the sample. The rearrangement links TRBV6-5 to TRBJ1-1, with D tentatively TRBD1 (5 bases). With 0 bases removed from V and 1 base from J, the gap between germline ends came to 9 bases. CDR1 is MNHEY, CDR2 SVGAGI, per germline. CDR3 length: 15 residues. Written as DNA, the CDR3 is TGTGCCAGCAGTTACTCCGGGCAGGGGAACACTGAAGCTTTCTTT. Translating it yields CASSYSGQGNTEAFF.

This rearrangement joins TRBV19 to TRBJ1-1; D might be TRBD1 (6 bases). This CDR3 is 15 amino acids long. Germline V gives CDR1 LNHDA, CDR2 SQIVND (reference sequence). Trimming took 7 bases from V and 3 from J, leaving 18 bases between them. CDR3 loop: CASTPGWGLDTEAFF. Written as DNA, the CDR3 is TGTGCCAGTACTCCCGGGTGGGGGCTGGACACTGAAGCTTTCTTT.

The chain employs TRBV11-2 and TRBJ2-5, with D maybe TRBD2 (6 bases). The length of the CDR3 is 14 residues. V was trimmed by 8 bases and J by 2 bases, leaving 15 bases between them. Germline CDR1 SGHAT, CDR2 FQNNGV. Here the CDR3 reads CASGRNTRQETQYF. The CDR3 nucleotides read TGTGCCAGCGGGAGGAACACCCGACAAGAGACCCAGTACTTC. The variable domain in full, completed from reference TRBV11-2 and TRBJ2-5, reads EAGVAQSPRYKIIEKRQSVAFWCNPISGHATLYWYQQILGQGPKLLIQFQNNGVVDDSQLPKDRFSAERLKGVDSTLKIQPAKLEDSAVYLCASGRNTRQETQYFGPGTRLLVL.

J is TRBJ2-2 and V is TRBV11-2; 11 bases align to TRBD2. This CDR3 comprises 16 residues. Germline V gene lookup returns CDR1 SGHAT and CDR2 FQNNGV. The J segment lost 3 bases and the V segment lost 7 bases, leaving 7 bases of the junction unmatched. CDR3 DNA sequence: TGTGCCAGCAACGACTTAGCGGGGGGGGACACCGGGGAGCTGTTTTTT. Its protein is CASNDLAGGDTGELFF.

This chain links TRBV9 with TRBJ1-1; 10 nucleotides agree with TRBD1. The V segment lost 3 bases and the J segment 8 bases; nucleotides outside the gene matches: 7. Germline CDR1 SGDLS, CDR2 YYNGEE. The CDR3 loop spans 14 amino acids. CDR3 loop: CASSGRQGAGEAFF. The CDR3 DNA follows: TGTGCCAGCAGCGGGCGACAGGGGGCCGGCGAAGCTTTCTTT.

The V call is TRBV30, the J call TRBJ1-2; 8 bases fit TRBD1. V lost 3 bases and J lost 7; bases outside the gene matches: 4. Per the germline V gene, CDR1 is GTSNPN and CDR2 is SVGIG (reference sequence). This CDR3 is 12 amino acids long. CDR3 sequence (DNA): TGTGCCTGGAGAGGGACAGGAAGTGGCTACACCTTC. This gives the protein CAWRGTGSGYTF.

The V and J genes are TRBV24-1 and TRBJ2-2, with D unclear. This CDR3 has 17 residues. Trimming shortened V by 4 bases and J by 2 bases, and 16 bases separated the two germline ends. Germline assignment: CDR1 KGHDR and CDR2 SFDVKD. CDR3 nucleotides: TGTGCCACCAGTGACCCGTTGGGCCGCGCTAACACCGGGGAGCTGTTTTTT. Its translation is CATSDPLGRANTGELFF.

The chain employs TRBV14 and TRBJ2-5, with D perhaps TRBD2 (5 bases). Trimming stripped 0 bases from V and 3 bases from J, with 11 bases between. This CDR3 has 15 amino acids. CDR1 and CDR2 from the germline V gene are SGHDN and FVKESK. The DNA for the CDR3 is TGTGCCAGCAGCCAAGATCTAGCCCGCAAAGAGACCCAGTACTTC. It translates to CASSQDLARKETQYF. The whole variable domain, remainder taken from reference TRBV14 and TRBJ2-5, is EAGVTQFPSHSVIEKGQTVTLRCDPISGHDNLYWYRRVMGKEIKFLLHFVKESKQDESGMPNNRFLAERTGGTYSTLKVQPAELEDSGVYFCASSQDLARKETQYFGPGTRLLVL.

This clone was detected once. This chain uses TRBV4-1 with TRBJ2-1, with 7 nucleotides matching TRBD2. CDR3 length: 18 amino acids. The germline CDR1 and CDR2 sequences are MGHRA and YSYEKL. Unmatched junction bases numbered 11, after V lost 3 bases and J lost 0 bases. In DNA, the CDR3 is TGCGCCAGCAGCCACATATTCGTGGGGGGGAACTCCTACAATGAGCAGTTCTTC. Translating it yields CASSHIFVGGNSYNEQFF.

The chain employs TRBV19 and TRBJ1-1, with a weak D call TRBD1 (5 bases). The CDR3 loop spans 13 amino acids. V lost 3 bases and J 7 bases, leaving 12 bases between the germline ends. CDR1 is LNHDA, CDR2 SQIVND, per germline (reference sequence). DNA for the CDR3: TGTGCCAGTAGTATCTACCCAACAGGTGAAGCTTTCTTT. Translated, it gives CASSIYPTGEAFF.

Written as DNA, the CDR3 is TGTGCCACCAGTGATCCTCGGACTGCACAAGAGACCCAGTACTTC. It is translated as CATSDPRTAQETQYF. The chain links TRBV24-1 to TRBJ2-5, with D perhaps matching TRBD2 (5 bases). Trimming shortened V by 3 bases and J by 2 bases, and 12 bases separated the two germline ends. The CDR3 runs to 15 residues. CDR1 and CDR2 from the germline V gene are KGHDR and SFDVKD.

This clone was observed once. V is TRBV7-9 and J is TRBJ2-4, with D perhaps TRBD2 (5 bases). The CDR3 sequence is 14 residues long. CDR1 SEHNR and CDR2 FQNEAQ come from the germline V gene (reference sequence). Trimming took 1 base from V and 8 from J, leaving 12 bases between them. The CDR3 DNA is TGTGCCAGCAGCTTAGAACCCTTACTAGACATTCAGTACTTC. Translating gives CASSLEPLLDIQYF.

This chain links TRBV2 with TRBJ2-7; no reliable D call. CDR1 and CDR2 (germline): SNHLY, FYNNEI. Trimming took off 1 base at V and 3 bases at J, with 7 bases between the two ends. CDR3 length: 13 amino acids. This CDR3 reads CASSEGADYEQYV. The CDR3 bases are TGTGCCAGCAGTGAAGGGGCCGACTACGAGCAGTACGTC.

The rearrangement links TRBV29-1 to TRBJ2-5; 8 nucleotides align to TRBD2. This CDR3 spans 12 amino acids. Germline V gene data show CDR1 as SQVTM and CDR2 as ANQGSEA. The V segment lost 8 bases and the J segment 5 bases; nucleotides outside the gene matches: 7. The CDR3 loop reads CSLLRGGETQYF. DNA for the CDR3: TGCAGCCTATTACGGGGGGGCGAGACCCAGTACTTC.

This chain links TRBV3-1 (or the pseudogene TRBV3-2) with TRBJ1-6; a weak D match, TRBD1 (5 bases). CDR1 LGHDT and CDR2 YNNKEL come from the germline V gene (reference sequence). The CDR3 is 16 residues long. V was pared by 7 bases and J by 0 bases, with 13 bases between. The CDR3 bases are TGTGCCAGCACTAGGACACTGAGCTCCTATAATTCACCCCTCCACTTT. This gives the protein CASTRTLSSYNSPLHF.

The V and J genes are TRBV29-1 and TRBJ1-3; D is unresolved. The V end was cut by 2 bases, the J end by 7 bases, with 9 bases between. The germline V gene has CDR1 SQVTM and CDR2 ANQGSEA. CDR3 length equals 12 residues. The CDR3 DNA reads as TGCAGCGTTGAACTGAGGGCCAACACCATATATTTT. Translating gives CSVELRANTIYF.

This sequence joins TRBV28 and TRBJ1-1; 8 bases align to TRBD1. The CDR3 loop spans 15 amino acids. V shed 3 bases, J shed 6 bases, and the junction held 9 bases outside the gene matches. Looked up from germline, CDR1 is MDHEN and CDR2 is SYDVKM. The DNA for the CDR3 is TGTGCCAGCAGTTTCCGGACAGGGTGGGAGCCTGAAGCTTTCTTT. Its protein is CASSFRTGWEPEAFF. Full variable domain (outside the CDR3, taken from reference TRBV28 and TRBJ1-1): DVKVTQSSRYLVKRTGEKVFLECVQDMDHENMFWYRQDPGLGLRLIYFSYDVKMKEKGDIPEGYSVSREKKERFSLILESASTNQTSMYLCASSFRTGWEPEAFFGQGTRLTVV.